The clone carrying this T cell receptor (beta chain) was detected a few times. The V segment lost 0 bases and the J segment 5 bases; nucleotides outside the gene matches: 2. The CDR3 has 14 amino acids. In germline, CDR1 is SGHNT, CDR2 YYREEE (reference sequence). In the study's own analysis: Reference gene primer amplification gave estimated nucleated cell counts. Sequenced by immunoSEQ multiplex PCR; TCRdb stores in-frame clones only, minus some. For V, J and clone size, that table is used; D and trimming come from the DNA. The sample lists approximately 80,000 clones; roughly 77% were seen once. The data belong to a study of blood T cell repertoires in COVID-19. Study-level background: Samples of COVID-19 (acute and convalescent) were obtained from the United States, Italy and Spain. Sample material is recorded as cDNA or gDNA derived from T cells, B-cell-depleted T cells, or PBMCs.

The genes are TRBV5-4 and TRBJ2-3; the match to TRBD2 covers 8 bases. The source is a man aged 50 or older with active or convalescent COVID-19. The sequencing input was peripheral blood. The CDR3 nucleotides are TGTGCCAGCAGCTTGGGCGGGGGGTTAGATACGCAGTATTTT. Protein: CASSLGGGLDTQYF. Supplemented by reference TRBV5-4 and TRBJ2-3, the full variable domain reads ETGVTQSPTHLIKTRGQQVTLRCSSQSGHNTVSWYQQALGQGPQFIFQYYREEENGRGNFPPRFSGLQFPNYSSELNVNALELDDSALYLCASSLGGGLDTQYFGPGTRLTVL.